The source of this T cell receptor beta chain is a study of blood T cell repertoires in COVID-19 (dated by TCRdb to the early 2020s). Background for the entire study: The collaborator samples originated in the United States, Italy and Spain and spanned the acute and convalescent phases of COVID-19. The material from the prospective study consisted of cDNA or gDNA derived from T cells, B-cell-depleted T cells, or PBMCs. Deeply sampled blood TCRbeta repertoires from subjects exposed to, actively infected with, or recovered from COVID-19 were included in the dataset. The repertoires were released in a freely available public database intended as a resource for research on the immune response to SARS-CoV-2. The samples were drawn from two sources: the first 160 participants of the ongoing ImmuneRACE study, and approximately 1,300 subjects contributed by 6 global collaborators. The sample metadata nearly always contained a de-identified subject ID, COVID-19 status, age in years and sex. Where HLA class I and class II types were available, the types were taken from metadata supplied by the sample provider, not from assay-based typing. What the study reported, not specific to this receptor: The quantity of clinical and demographic metadata differed by source and by participant and was supplied without curation.

Comment on this clone: No cognate antigen has been identified for it. No clone much larger than this one lies a single base away; base qualities are absent.

The CDR1 and CDR2 encoded by the germline V gene are MDHEN and SYDVKM. Between the V and J ends, shortened by 7 bases and 6 bases respectively, the junction contains 4 bases. Measured from the cysteine to the phenylalanine, the CDR3 is 10 residues long. Solely the CDR3 DNA is kept, with 30 bases framed from the first base. TCRbeta CDR3 regions were amplified from genomic DNA by means of the immunoSEQ Assay, a bias-controlled multiplex PCR. As for the authors' bioinformatics: The number of nucleated cells in each sample was estimated from the amplification of reference gene primers within the assay. Sequence reads were collapsed and filtered to measure the absolute abundance of every unique TCRbeta CDR3 rearrangement. For each sample, productive Simpson clonality was calculated as the square root of Simpson's diversity index over productive rearrangements. TCRdb mirrors the immuneACCESS table, restricted to in-frame sequences. Some clones are absent from its copies; in checked studies, under half trace to an unresolved V gene, and the reason for the others is unknown. D and trimming were read from the DNA, whereas the V and J calls and clone size are those reported in that table. The sample has roughly 280,000 clones on record, around nine tenths of them singletons. Under 2.5% of the sample belongs to the ten largest clones.

Participants in the prospective study were enrolled through a virtual design, were aged roughly 18 to 100 years, and lived in roughly 25 United States geographic areas. In the prospective study, cohorts were assigned on the basis of participant-reported clinical history obtained from a screening survey and a study questionnaire. Recovered participants in ImmuneRACE Cohort 3 were defined as having two consecutive negative NP/OP PCR tests, clearance from a healthcare professional, or resolution of symptoms. Each participant in the prospective study had whole blood, serum and a nasopharyngeal or oropharyngeal swab collected by mobile phlebotomists. Prospective study participants could optionally give additional blood draws and questionnaires over an approximately two-month period. Prospective study blood samples were shipped either frozen or at room temperature before DNA extraction.

The rearranged chain carries TRBV28 and TRBJ1-5, with the D gene uncertain. The source is an older woman who had recovered from COVID-19. The sequenced sample consisted of PBMCs or T cells enriched from blood (not recorded which). The base sequence is TGTGCCAGCAACTTTCAGCCCCAGCATTTT. This encodes CASNFQPQHF. Here the CDR3 is joined to the reference TRBV28 and TRBJ1-5 genes, and the full variable domain is: DVKVTQSSRYLVKRTGEKVFLECVQDMDHENMFWYRQDPGLGLRLIYFSYDVKMKEKGDIPEGYSVSREKKERFSLILESASTNQTSMYLCASNFQPQHFGDGTRLSIL.